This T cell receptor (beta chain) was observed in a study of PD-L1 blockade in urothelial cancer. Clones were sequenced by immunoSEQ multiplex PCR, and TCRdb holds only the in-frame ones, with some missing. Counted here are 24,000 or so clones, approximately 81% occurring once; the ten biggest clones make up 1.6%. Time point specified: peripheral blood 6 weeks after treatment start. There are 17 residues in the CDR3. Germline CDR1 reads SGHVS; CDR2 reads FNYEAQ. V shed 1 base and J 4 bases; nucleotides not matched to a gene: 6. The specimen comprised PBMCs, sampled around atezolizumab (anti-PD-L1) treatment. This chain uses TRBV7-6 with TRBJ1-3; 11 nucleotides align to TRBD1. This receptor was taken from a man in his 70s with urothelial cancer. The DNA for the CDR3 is TGTGCCAGCAGCTTAGGGACAGGGGGCAGCAAAGGAAACACCATATATTTT. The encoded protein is CASSLGTGGSKGNTIYF. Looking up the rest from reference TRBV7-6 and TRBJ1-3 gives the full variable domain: GAGVSQSPRYKVTKRGQDVALRCDPISGHVSLYWYRQALGQGPEFLTYFNYEAQQDKSGLPNDRFSAERPEGSISTLTIQRTEQRDSAMYRCASSLGTGGSKGNTIYFGEGSWLTVV.